This is a list of T cell receptor beta chains from one sample in a study of blood T cell repertoires in COVID-19. TCRdb keeps only in-frame clones here, not all; method: immunoSEQ multiplex PCR. The sample carries under 300,000 clones, 80% to 85% recorded once. The sample taken for sequencing was peripheral blood. Receptor source: a woman between 18 and 30 years old with acute or convalescent COVID-19. Each CDR3 is given with its conserved first and last residue. A D gene is named only where the DNA matches it firmly. Clone size is shown for a subset of rows, as once, few, many or a class of expanded clone.

D gene,clone size,J gene,V gene,CDR3 protein,CDR3 DNA
.,.,TRBJ2-2,TRBV19,CASSDHRGLNTGELFF,TGTGCCAGTAGTGACCACAGGGGACTTAACACCGGGGAGCTGTTTTTT
TRBD1,.,TRBJ1-3,TRBV7-2,CASSLASRGNGNTIYF,TGTGCCAGCAGCTTAGCCAGCAGGGGGAACGGAAACACCATATATTTT
.,.,TRBJ2-3,TRBV7-3,CASSFLGGITDTQYF,TGTGCCAGCAGCTTCTTGGGCGGGATCACAGATACGCAGTATTTT
TRBD1,once,TRBJ2-7,TRBV7-2,CASSLGQGDREQYF,TGTGCCAGCAGCTTAGGACAGGGAGACCGCGAGCAGTACTTC
.,.,TRBJ2-1,TRBV15,CATSRAPYNEQFF,TGTGCCACCAGCAGAGCTCCCTACAATGAGCAGTTCTTC
.,.,TRBJ1-5,TRBV11-2,CASSRHQGQPQHF,TGTGCCAGCAGTCGCCATCAGGGACAGCCCCAGCATTTT
.,.,TRBJ1-3,TRBV30,CAWGPSDSFSGNTIYF,TGTGCCTGGGGACCCTCCGACAGCTTCTCTGGAAACACCATATATTTT
.,.,TRBJ1-2,TRBV6-1,CASSEGVGQTLYGYTF,TGTGCCAGCAGTGAAGGGGTTGGACAGACGCTCTATGGCTACACCTTC
TRBD2,.,TRBJ2-7,TRBV2,CASSGGGPHYEQYF,TGTGCCAGCAGTGGGGGGGGTCCCCACTACGAGCAGTACTTC
.,few,TRBJ1-2,TRBV6-5,CASAGSGGLYGYTF,TGTGCCAGCGCCGGGAGCGGGGGGCTCTATGGCTACACCTTC
.,.,TRBJ1-4,TRBV19,CASSIRGKLFF,TGTGCCAGTAGTATTAGGGGAAAACTGTTTTTT
TRBD1,.,TRBJ1-1,TRBV4-1,CASSQDSGQVEAFF,TGCGCCAGCAGCCAAGATTCTGGACAGGTAGAAGCTTTCTTT
TRBD1,few,TRBJ2-7,TRBV6-5,CASIRGQGAREQYF,TGTGCCAGCATTCGGGGACAGGGGGCGCGGGAGCAGTACTTC
TRBD2,.,TRBJ2-3,TRBV4-3,CASSQTSGRTASTDTQYF,TGCGCCAGCAGCCAGACTAGCGGGCGTACCGCTAGCACAGATACGCAGTATTTT
TRBD1,.,TRBJ1-2,TRBV29-1,CSVGDRGANYGYTF,TGCAGCGTTGGGGACAGGGGCGCTAACTATGGCTACACCTTC
TRBD2,.,TRBJ2-1,TRBV10-3,CAISESEREGLGNEQFF,TGTGCCATCAGTGAGTCTGAGAGGGAGGGCCTTGGCAATGAGCAGTTCTTC
TRBD2,.,TRBJ2-7,TRBV4-3,CASSQDSGIGYEQYF,TGCGCCAGCAGCCAGGATAGCGGGATCGGATACGAGCAGTACTTC
.,.,TRBJ1-6,TRBV6-5,CASSYGAGDNSPLHF,TGTGCCAGCAGTTACGGCGCAGGGGACAATTCACCCCTCCACTTT
TRBD2,.,TRBJ2-5,TRBV7-2,CASSLGLAGGLQETQYF,TGTGCCAGCAGCTTAGGGCTAGCGGGAGGCCTCCAAGAGACCCAGTACTTC
.,.,TRBJ1-5,TRBV7-9,CASSLAGHRDGNQPQHF,TGTGCCAGCAGCTTAGCGGGGCACAGAGACGGGAATCAGCCCCAGCATTTT
.,few,TRBJ2-7,TRBV18,CASSPLEEEQYF,TGTGCCAGCTCACCTTTGGAGGAGGAGCAGTACTTC
.,.,TRBJ1-2,TRBV11-2,CASSLSGAGYGYTF,TGTGCCAGCAGCTTGTCAGGGGCTGGCTATGGCTACACCTTC
TRBD2,.,TRBJ2-1,TRBV5-8,CASSLWTSGYSYNEQFF,TGTGCCAGCAGCTTGTGGACTAGCGGGTACTCCTACAATGAGCAGTTCTTC
.,.,TRBJ2-1,TRBV6-2/TRBV6-3,CASSRLVGLYNEQFF,TGTGCCAGCAGTCGACTAGTGGGGTTATACAATGAGCAGTTCTTC
.,.,TRBJ2-7,TRBV30,CAWSRGQTSYEQYF,TGTGCCTGGAGTCGTGGACAGACTTCCTACGAGCAGTACTTC
.,.,TRBJ1-1,TRBV19,CASTGGHRSGNTEAFF,TGTGCCAGTACTGGAGGGCATAGATCGGGAAACACTGAAGCTTTCTTT
.,.,TRBJ2-7,TRBV4-2,CASSQEPGAASYEQYF,TGTGCCAGCAGCCAAGAACCAGGGGCGGCCTCCTACGAGCAGTACTTC
.,.,TRBJ2-1,TRBV4-3,CASSQDSWQADNEQFF,TGCGCCAGCAGCCAAGATTCCTGGCAGGCTGACAATGAGCAGTTCTTC
.,.,TRBJ1-6,TRBV28,CASSGGQSFNSPLHF,TGTGCCAGCAGCGGAGGACAGAGCTTTAATTCACCCCTCCACTTT
.,.,TRBJ1-1,TRBV30,CAWSSGGMNTEAFF,TGTGCCTGGAGTTCCGGGGGTATGAACACTGAAGCTTTCTTT
.,.,TRBJ2-5,TRBV27,CASSLGLGGWETQYF,TGTGCCAGCAGTTTGGGTCTGGGGGGTTGGGAGACCCAGTACTTC
.,.,TRBJ1-1,TRBV9,CASSLQTGDTEAFF,TGTGCCAGCAGCCTCCAAACCGGGGACACTGAAGCTTTCTTT
TRBD2,.,TRBJ2-1,TRBV19,CASYSGSAYNEQFF,TGTGCCAGTTACAGCGGGAGTGCTTACAATGAGCAGTTCTTC
TRBD2,few,TRBJ2-7,TRBV9,CASSQTEGLAGELFEQYF,TGTGCCAGCAGCCAGACAGAGGGACTAGCGGGAGAACTCTTCGAGCAGTACTTC
TRBD1,.,TRBJ1-1,TRBV28,CASGTGTGGFGCFF,TGTGCCAGCGGGACCGGGACAGGGGGCTTCGGGTGTTTCTTT
TRBD1,.,TRBJ1-1,TRBV11-2,CASRPQGATEAFF,TGTGCCAGCAGACCCCAGGGGGCTACTGAAGCTTTCTTT
TRBD1,.,TRBJ2-1,TRBV5-4,CASSPDRGNEQFF,TGTGCCAGCAGCCCTGACAGGGGTAATGAGCAGTTCTTC
TRBD1,.,TRBJ2-7,TRBV11-2,CASSRGQGQGSYEQYF,TGTGCCAGCAGCCGAGGGCAGGGACAGGGTTCCTACGAGCAGTACTTC
TRBD2,.,TRBJ2-1,TRBV19,CASSIGLAGEQFF,TGTGCCAGTAGTATAGGGCTAGCGGGAGAGCAGTTCTTC
TRBD1,once,TRBJ1-4,TRBV6-5,CASSPGQGYEKLFF,TGTGCCAGCAGCCCGGGACAGGGTTATGAAAAACTGTTTTTT
TRBD1,.,TRBJ2-5,TRBV19,CASSRTGLKETQYF,TGTGCCAGTAGTCGGACAGGGTTGAAAGAGACCCAGTACTTC
TRBD2,once,TRBJ2-1,TRBV4-3,CASSQVGAGDLNEQFF,TGCGCCAGCAGCCAAGTAGGAGCGGGAGACCTCAATGAGCAGTTCTTC
TRBD2,.,TRBJ2-1,TRBV5-1,CASSLAPAGGQSNEQFF,TGCGCCAGCAGCTTGGCTCCAGCGGGAGGGCAGAGCAATGAGCAGTTCTTC
TRBD2,.,TRBJ2-1,TRBV7-2,CASSWGEGFDNEQFF,TGTGCCAGCAGCTGGGGGGAGGGGTTCGACAATGAGCAGTTCTTC
TRBD1,.,TRBJ1-5,TRBV6-5,CASSRNRGSDQPQHF,TGTGCCAGCAGTAGAAACAGGGGCAGTGATCAGCCCCAGCATTTT
TRBD2,.,TRBJ2-7,TRBV27,CASSRSGRVRYEQYF,TGTGCCAGCAGTCGGAGCGGGAGAGTTAGATACGAGCAGTACTTC
TRBD2,.,TRBJ2-7,TRBV10-1,CASSEGLVYEQYF,TGCGCCAGCAGTGAGGGACTAGTCTACGAGCAGTACTTC
TRBD2,.,TRBJ2-5,TRBV27,CASSVLTSSKETQYF,TGTGCCAGCAGTGTCCTGACTAGCTCCAAAGAGACCCAGTACTTC
TRBD1,.,TRBJ2-3,TRBV13,CASSAPGGIMFVDTQYF,TGTGCCAGCAGCGCACCAGGGGGTATCATGTTCGTAGATACGCAGTATTTT
.,few,TRBJ1-6,TRBV2,CASSVRSDNSPLHF,TGTGCCAGCAGTGTGAGATCCGATAATTCACCCCTCCACTTT